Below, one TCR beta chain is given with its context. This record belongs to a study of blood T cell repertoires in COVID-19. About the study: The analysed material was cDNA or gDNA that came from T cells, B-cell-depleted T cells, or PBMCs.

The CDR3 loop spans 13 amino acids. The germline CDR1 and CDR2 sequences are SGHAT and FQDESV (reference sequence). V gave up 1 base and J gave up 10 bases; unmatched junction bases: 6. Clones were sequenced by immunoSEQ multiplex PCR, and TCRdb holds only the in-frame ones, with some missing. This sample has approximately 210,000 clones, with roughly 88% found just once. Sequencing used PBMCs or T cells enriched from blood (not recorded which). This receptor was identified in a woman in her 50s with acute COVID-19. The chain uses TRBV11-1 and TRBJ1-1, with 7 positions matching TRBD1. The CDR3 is CASSLGGQWGAFF. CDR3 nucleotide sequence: TGTGCCAGCAGCTTAGGGGGACAGTGGGGAGCTTTCTTT.